This T cell receptor beta chain was identified in a study of shared clonotypes between healthy human individuals. Across the whole study: Researchers assigned three CD4 naive, three CD4 memory, two CD8 naive and one CD8 memory plate to each donor. Whole-study findings and limits: Naive subsets, compared against memory subsets, generally had larger estimated richness values. Relative to their counterparts shared across all four donors, non-shared clonotypes exhibited diminished generation probabilities. Only blood underwent sampling, and tissue repertoires likely differ.

Comments on this clone: The antigen remains undetermined. The sample holds other DNA sequences that translate to the same CDR3.

The V and J ends lost 7 bases and 5 bases, in that order; junction bases with no gene match: 4. CDR1 SQVTM and CDR2 ANQGSEA come from the germline V gene. The CDR3 loop spans 12 amino acids. CD45RO negativity and positive selection for CCR7 defined naive CD8 cells, a population that excluded terminally differentiated effector memory CD45RA+ cells. Using immunoSEQ multiplex PCR, the repertoire was profiled, and TCRdb retains in-frame clones only, with some absent. The sample yields some 1,900,000 clones, about 95% seen once. The sequencing sample was made of naive CD8+ T cells sorted from blood. The genes are TRBV29-1 and TRBJ2-2; 7 positions agree with TRBD1. The origin of this receptor is a man aged 18 to 35 in good health. CDR3 sequence: CSARTGTGELFF. CDR3 bases: TGCAGCGCTAGGACAGGAACCGGGGAGCTGTTTTTT.